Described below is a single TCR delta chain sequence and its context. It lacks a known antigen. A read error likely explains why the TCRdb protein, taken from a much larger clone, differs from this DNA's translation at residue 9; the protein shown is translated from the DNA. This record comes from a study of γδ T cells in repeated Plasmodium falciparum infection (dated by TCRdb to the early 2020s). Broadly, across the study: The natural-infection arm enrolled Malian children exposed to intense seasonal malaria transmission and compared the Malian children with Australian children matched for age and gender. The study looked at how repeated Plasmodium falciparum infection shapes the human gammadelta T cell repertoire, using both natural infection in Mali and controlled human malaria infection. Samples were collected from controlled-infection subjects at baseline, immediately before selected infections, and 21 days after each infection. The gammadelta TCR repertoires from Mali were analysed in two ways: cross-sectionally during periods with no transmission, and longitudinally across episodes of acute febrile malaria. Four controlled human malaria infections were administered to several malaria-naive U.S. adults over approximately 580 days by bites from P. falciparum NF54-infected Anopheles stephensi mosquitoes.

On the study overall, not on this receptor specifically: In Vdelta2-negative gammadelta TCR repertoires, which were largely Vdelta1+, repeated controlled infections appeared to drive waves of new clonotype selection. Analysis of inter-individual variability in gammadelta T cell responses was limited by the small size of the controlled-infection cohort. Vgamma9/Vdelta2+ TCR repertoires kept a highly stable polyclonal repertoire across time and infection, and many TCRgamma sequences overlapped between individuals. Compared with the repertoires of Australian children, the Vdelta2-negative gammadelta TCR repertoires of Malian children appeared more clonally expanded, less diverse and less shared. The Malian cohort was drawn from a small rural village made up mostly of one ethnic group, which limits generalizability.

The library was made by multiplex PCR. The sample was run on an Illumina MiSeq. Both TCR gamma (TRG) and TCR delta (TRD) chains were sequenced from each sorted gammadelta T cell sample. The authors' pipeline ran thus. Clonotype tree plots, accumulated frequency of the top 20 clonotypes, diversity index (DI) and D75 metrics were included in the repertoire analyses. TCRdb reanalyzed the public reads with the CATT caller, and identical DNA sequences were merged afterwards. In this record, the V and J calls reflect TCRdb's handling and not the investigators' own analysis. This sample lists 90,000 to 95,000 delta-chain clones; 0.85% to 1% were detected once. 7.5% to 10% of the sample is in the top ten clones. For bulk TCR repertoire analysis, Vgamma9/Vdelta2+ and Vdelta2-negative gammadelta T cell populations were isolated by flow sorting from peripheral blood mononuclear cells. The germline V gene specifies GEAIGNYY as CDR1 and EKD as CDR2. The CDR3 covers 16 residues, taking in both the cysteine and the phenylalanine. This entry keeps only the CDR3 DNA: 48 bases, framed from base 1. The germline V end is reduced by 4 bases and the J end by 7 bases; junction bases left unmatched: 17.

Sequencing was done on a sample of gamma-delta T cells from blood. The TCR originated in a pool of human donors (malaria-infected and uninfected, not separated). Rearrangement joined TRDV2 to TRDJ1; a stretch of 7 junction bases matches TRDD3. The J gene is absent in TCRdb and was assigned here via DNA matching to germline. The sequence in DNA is TGTGCCTGTGATCGGGTACTGGGGTATACCTCCCTTAAACTCATCTTT. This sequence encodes CACDRVLGYTSLKLIF.